Listed below are T cell receptor beta chains from one sample, sequenced in a study of T-cell memory formation after mild COVID-19. TCRdb re-called the 5' RACE reads with MiXCR, one entry per CDR3 protein. The sample yields about 470,000 distinct CDR3 sequences, approximately 25% seen once. Sequencing was carried out using PBMCs or a T cell subset sorted from them (not recorded which). All receptors derive from an adult woman who had mild COVID-19 (a few samples of this study predate the infection). Cell type and time point are not known. Each CDR3 is given with its conserved first and last residue. D genes are given only for firm matches. Some rows have no size entry. The others give once, few or many, or a class for an expanded clone.

cdr3_length | d_call | j_call | clone_size | v_call | cdr3_aa | cdr3_nt
16 | NA | TRBJ2-2 | NA | TRBV4-3 | CASSQAMGTTTGELFF | TGCGCCAGCAGCCAAGCCATGGGCACTACCACCGGGGAGCTGTTTTTT
14 | NA | TRBJ1-1 | NA | TRBV7-9 | CASSFQGENTEAFF | TGTGCCAGCAGCTTTCAGGGTGAGAACACTGAAGCTTTCTTT
13 | NA | TRBJ1-1 | many | TRBV5-1 | CASKGDPNTEAFF | TGCGCCAGCAAGGGGGACCCAAACACTGAAGCTTTCTTT
12 | NA | TRBJ2-6 | few | TRBV30 | CAWGAGANVLTF | TGTGCCTGGGGGGCTGGGGCCAACGTCCTGACTTTC
16 | TRBD2 | TRBJ2-3 | few | TRBV4-1 | CASSLREGEGTDTQYF | TGCGCCAGCAGCCTCCGGGAGGGGGAGGGCACAGATACGCAGTATTTT
14 | TRBD2 | TRBJ2-1 | NA | TRBV28 | CASSPSNSGGRSFF | TGTGCCAGCAGTCCATCTAATAGCGGGGGGCGATCGTTCTTC
15 | TRBD2 | TRBJ2-7 | NA | TRBV3-1 | CASSPLAGVRYEQYF | TGTGCCAGCAGCCCACTAGCGGGAGTGAGGTACGAGCAGTACTTC
15 | TRBD2 | TRBJ2-1 | few | TRBV5-1 | CASSLRSGGAGEQFF | TGCGCCAGCAGCTTGAGGAGCGGGGGGGCCGGTGAGCAGTTCTTC
14 | TRBD1 | TRBJ2-1 | NA | TRBV12-5 | CANHTPGQGVGQFF | TGTGCTAATCACACACCGGGACAGGGGGTAGGGCAGTTCTTC
12 | TRBD1 | TRBJ2-5 | NA | TRBV7-8 | CATGDRQETQYF | TGTGCCACTGGGGACAGACAAGAGACCCAGTACTTC
14 | TRBD1 | TRBJ1-1 | NA | TRBV5-1 | CASSWTGADPAAFF | TGCGCCAGCAGCTGGACAGGGGCCGATCCAGCAGCTTTCTTT
14 | NA | TRBJ2-2 | few | TRBV29-1 | CSVLLRGDTGELFF | TGCAGCGTTTTATTAAGAGGGGATACCGGGGAGCTGTTTTTT
14 | TRBD2 | TRBJ2-5 | NA | TRBV5-4 | CASSHPGLWETQYF | TGTGCCAGCAGCCACCCGGGACTATGGGAGACCCAGTACTTC
18 | TRBD2 | TRBJ2-1 | NA | TRBV4-1 | CASSLLFAGADINNEQFF | TGCGCCAGCAGCCTACTATTCGCGGGAGCGGATATAAACAATGAGCAGTTCTTC
15 | NA | TRBJ1-1 | NA | TRBV15 | CATSTARGNWAEAFF | TGTGCCACCAGCACTGCTAGGGGGAATTGGGCTGAAGCTTTCTTT
14 | NA | TRBJ1-1 | few | TRBV7-2 | CASSPGPQNTEAFF | TGTGCCAGCAGCCCAGGTCCGCAGAACACTGAAGCTTTCTTT
16 | NA | TRBJ1-2 | NA | TRBV6-5 | CASSYGRLSGNYGYTF | TGTGCCAGCAGTTATGGCAGGTTGTCTGGTAACTATGGCTACACCTTC